Below are 8 T cell receptor beta chains sequenced from a single sample in a study of T cell responses to AZD1222 COVID-19 vaccine. Profiling relied on immunoSEQ multiplex PCR, and the TCRdb table lists in-frame clones only, not all of them. The data show over 85,000 clones, 88% seen once. The sequences come from peripheral blood, collected 28 days after the second AZD1222 dose. All receptors come from an adult who received the AZD1222 COVID-19 vaccine.

V gene TRBV10-3 combines with J gene TRBJ2-1; 8 bases are a match to TRBD2. The CDR3 sequence is 14 residues long. The germline V gene encodes CDR1 ENHRY and CDR2 SYGVKD. J was trimmed by 3 bases and V by 9 bases; bases with no gene match: 7. Here the CDR3 DNA reads TGTGCCATTGAAGCGGGAGCAGGCTACAATGAGCAGTTCTTC. Protein sequence: CAIEAGAGYNEQFF.

The chain recombines TRBV5-1 with TRBJ1-1, with 7 bases lining up with TRBD1. The CDR3 loop spans 15 amino acids. Germline CDR1 reads SGHRS; CDR2 reads YFSETQ. After removal of 5 bases from V and 1 base from J, the junction contained 8 bases not matched to a gene. CDR3 in amino acids: CASSPPGGQNTEAFF. As DNA, the CDR3 is TGCGCCAGCAGTCCCCCAGGGGGGCAGAACACTGAAGCTTTCTTT.

CDR3 loop: CARTLRDPAYEQYF. The CDR3 bases are TGTGCCAGAACCCTCCGGGACCCCGCCTACGAGCAGTACTTC. The J gene is TRBJ2-7, the V gene TRBV5-3; D assignment may be TRBD1 or TRBD2 (5 bases each). TRBV5-3 is labeled an ORF, and its function is uncertain. V dropped 6 bases and J dropped 2 bases, with 15 bases sitting between them. The CDR3 loop spans 14 amino acids.

V usage is TRBV4-2 and J usage is TRBJ1-1, with TRBD1 identical over 9 bases. Trimming removed 4 bases from V and 1 base from J; junction bases left unmatched: 1. The CDR3 runs 14 residues. The germline V gene has CDR1 LGHNA and CDR2 YNFKEQ. The CDR3 coding sequence is TGTGCCAGCAGCCTGACAGGGGGGAACACTGAAGCTTTCTTT. Amino acid sequence: CASSLTGGNTEAFF.

The chain links TRBV11-2 to TRBJ2-5; D tentatively fits TRBD1 or TRBD2 (5 bases each). Germline V gene lookup returns CDR1 SGHAT and CDR2 FQNNGV. The CDR3 runs to 14 residues. The V end was cut by 5 bases, the J end by 2 bases, with 12 bases between. The CDR3 DNA follows: TGTGCCAGCAGCCACCTTGGGGGACAAGAGACCCAGTACTTC. Protein sequence: CASSHLGGQETQYF.

This rearrangement joins TRBV15 to TRBJ2-3, with 12 bases that match TRBD2. In germline, CDR1 is LNHNV, CDR2 YYDKDF (reference sequence). The ends lost 0 bases at V and 5 bases at J; junction bases unmatched: 6. The CDR3 has 17 residues. CDR3 region: CATSRDLLAGGQDTQYF. The CDR3 DNA is TGTGCCACCAGCAGAGATCTGCTAGCGGGAGGGCAAGATACGCAGTATTTT.

The V gene is TRBV28, the J gene TRBJ1-3, with D unresolved. The CDR3 loop spans 14 amino acids. Per the germline V gene, CDR1 is MDHEN and CDR2 is SYDVKM. Trimming took off 8 bases at V and 0 bases at J, with 11 bases between the two ends. CDR3: CASFPASSGNTIYF. The CDR3 DNA reads as TGTGCCAGCTTTCCGGCTTCCTCTGGAAACACCATATATTTT.

This sequence joins TRBV28 and TRBJ2-7, with TRBD1 matching over 9 bases. V gave up 7 bases and J gave up 3 bases; unmatched junction bases: 13. From germline, CDR1 is MDHEN and CDR2 SYDVKM. The CDR3 is 16 residues long. The CDR3 DNA follows: TGTGCCAGCAACTCACCTCCGGGACAGGGACACTACGAGCAGTACTTC. Its protein product is CASNSPPGQGHYEQYF.